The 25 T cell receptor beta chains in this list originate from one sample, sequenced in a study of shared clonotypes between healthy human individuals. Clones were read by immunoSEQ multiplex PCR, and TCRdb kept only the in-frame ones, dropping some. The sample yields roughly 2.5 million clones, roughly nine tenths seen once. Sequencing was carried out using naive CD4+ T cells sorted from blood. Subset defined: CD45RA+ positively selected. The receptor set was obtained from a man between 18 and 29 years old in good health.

The CDR3 bases are TGCGCCAGCAGCTTGGAACAGTACAATGAGCAGTTCTTC. It specifies CASSLEQYNEQFF. J is TRBJ2-1 and V is TRBV5-1; D not certain. The CDR3 length is 13 residues. CDR1 and CDR2 from the germline V gene are SGHRS and YFSETQ. Between the trimmed V and J ends, which lost 0 bases and 4 bases, there was a span of 5 bases.

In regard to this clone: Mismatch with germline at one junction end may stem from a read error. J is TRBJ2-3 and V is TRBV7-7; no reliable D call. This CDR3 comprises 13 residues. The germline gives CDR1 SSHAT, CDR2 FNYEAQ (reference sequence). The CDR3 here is CASSLGRADTQYF. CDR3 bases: TGTGCTAGCAGCCTTGGACGGGCCGATACGCAGTATTTT.

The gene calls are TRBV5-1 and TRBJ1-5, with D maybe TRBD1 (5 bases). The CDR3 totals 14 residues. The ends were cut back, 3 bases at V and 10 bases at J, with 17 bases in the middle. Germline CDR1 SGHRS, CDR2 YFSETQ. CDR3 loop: CASSSQGIGSPQHF. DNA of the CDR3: TGCGCCAGCAGCTCCCAGGGTATAGGCTCCCCCCAGCATTTT.

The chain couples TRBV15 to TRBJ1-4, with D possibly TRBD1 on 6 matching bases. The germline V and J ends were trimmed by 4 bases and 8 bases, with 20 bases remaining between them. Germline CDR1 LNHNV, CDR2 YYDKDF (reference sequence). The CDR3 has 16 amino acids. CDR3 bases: TGTGCCACCAGCACCCCAAGGGGGGACGATCAAGAAAAACTGTTTTTT. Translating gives CATSTPRGDDQEKLFF.

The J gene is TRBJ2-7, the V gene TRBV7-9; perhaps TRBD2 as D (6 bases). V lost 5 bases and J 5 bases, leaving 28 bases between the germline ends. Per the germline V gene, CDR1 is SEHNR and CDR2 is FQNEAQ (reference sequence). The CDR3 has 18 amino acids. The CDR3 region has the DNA TGTGCCAGCAGCCCGCGCCGAAGTCCCTTAGCGGTGGGCGACGAGCAGTACTTC. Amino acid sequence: CASSPRRSPLAVGDEQYF.

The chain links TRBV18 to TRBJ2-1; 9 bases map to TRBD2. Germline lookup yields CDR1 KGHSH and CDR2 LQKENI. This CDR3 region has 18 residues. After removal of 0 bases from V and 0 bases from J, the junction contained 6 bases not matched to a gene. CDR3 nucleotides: TGTGCCAGCTCACCACCGCCTAGCGGGATCCCCTCCTACAATGAGCAGTTCTTC. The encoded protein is CASSPPPSGIPSYNEQFF.

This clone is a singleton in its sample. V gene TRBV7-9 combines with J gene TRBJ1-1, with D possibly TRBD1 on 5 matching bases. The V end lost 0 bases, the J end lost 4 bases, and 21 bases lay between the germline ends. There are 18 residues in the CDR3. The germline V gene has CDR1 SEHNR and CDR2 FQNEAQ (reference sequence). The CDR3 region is CASSLARLGVREGTEAFF. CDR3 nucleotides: TGTGCCAGCAGCTTAGCGAGGTTGGGGGTTCGGGAGGGCACTGAAGCTTTCTTT.

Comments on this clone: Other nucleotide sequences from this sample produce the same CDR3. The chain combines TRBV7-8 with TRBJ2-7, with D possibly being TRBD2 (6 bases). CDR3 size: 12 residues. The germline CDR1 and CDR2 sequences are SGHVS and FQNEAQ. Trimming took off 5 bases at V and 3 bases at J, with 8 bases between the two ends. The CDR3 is CASSLGSYEQYF. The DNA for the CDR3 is TGTGCCAGCAGCCTCGGGAGCTACGAGCAGTACTTC.

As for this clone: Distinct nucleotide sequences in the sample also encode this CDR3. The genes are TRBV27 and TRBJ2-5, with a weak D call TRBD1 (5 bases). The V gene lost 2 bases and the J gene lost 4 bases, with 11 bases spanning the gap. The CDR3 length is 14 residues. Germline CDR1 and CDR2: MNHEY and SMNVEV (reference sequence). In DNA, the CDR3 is TGTGCCAGCAGTTTACGGCAGGGTGGAGAGACCCAGTACTTC. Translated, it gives CASSLRQGGETQYF.

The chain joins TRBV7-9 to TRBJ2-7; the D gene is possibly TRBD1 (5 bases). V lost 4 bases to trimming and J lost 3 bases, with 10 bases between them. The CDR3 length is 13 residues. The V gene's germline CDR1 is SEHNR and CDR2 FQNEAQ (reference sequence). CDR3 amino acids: CASSSSRVYEQYF. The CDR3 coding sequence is TGTGCCAGCAGCTCCAGCAGGGTCTACGAGCAGTACTTC. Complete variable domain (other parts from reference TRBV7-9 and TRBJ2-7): DTGVSQNPRHKITKRGQNVTFRCDPISEHNRLYWYRQTLGQGPEFLTYFQNEAQLEKSRLLSDRFSAERPKGSFSTLEIQRTEQGDSAMYLCASSSSRVYEQYFGPGTRLTVT.

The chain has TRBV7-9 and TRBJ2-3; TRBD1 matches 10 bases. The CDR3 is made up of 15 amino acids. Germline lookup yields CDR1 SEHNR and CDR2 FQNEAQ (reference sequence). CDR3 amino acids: CPADTGTGGTDTQYF. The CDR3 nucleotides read TGTCCAGCAGACACCGGGACAGGGGGCACAGATACGCAGTATTTT.

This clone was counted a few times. The DNA for the CDR3 is TGTGCCAGCAGGGGGCAGCCTGGCTACACCTTC. Translation: CASRGQPGYTF. The rearrangement links TRBV28 to TRBJ1-2; possible D gene TRBD1, 5 bases. Germline assignment: CDR1 MDHEN and CDR2 SYDVKM. Between the trimmed V and J ends, which lost 6 bases and 7 bases, there was a span of 9 bases. CDR3 length equals 11 residues.

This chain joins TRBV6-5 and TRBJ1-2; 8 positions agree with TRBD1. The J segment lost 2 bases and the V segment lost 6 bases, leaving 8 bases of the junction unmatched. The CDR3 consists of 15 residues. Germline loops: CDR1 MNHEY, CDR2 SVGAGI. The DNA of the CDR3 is TGTGCCAGCAGCCGAGGCCGGGACAGGAACTATGGCTACACCTTC. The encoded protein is CASSRGRDRNYGYTF.

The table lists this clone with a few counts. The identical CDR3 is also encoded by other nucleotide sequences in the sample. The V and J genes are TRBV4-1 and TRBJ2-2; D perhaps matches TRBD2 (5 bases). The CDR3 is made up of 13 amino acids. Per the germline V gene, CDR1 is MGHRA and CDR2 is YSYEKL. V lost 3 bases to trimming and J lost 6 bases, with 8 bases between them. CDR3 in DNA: TGCGCCAGCAGCCAGGCGGGCCCCGGGGAGCTGTTTTTT. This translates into CASSQAGPGELFF.

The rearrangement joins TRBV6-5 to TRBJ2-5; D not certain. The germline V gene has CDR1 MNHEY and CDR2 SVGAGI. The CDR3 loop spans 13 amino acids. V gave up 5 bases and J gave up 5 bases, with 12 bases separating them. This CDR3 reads CASSGFIDETQYF. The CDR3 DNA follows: TGTGCCAGCAGTGGTTTCATCGATGAGACCCAGTACTTC.

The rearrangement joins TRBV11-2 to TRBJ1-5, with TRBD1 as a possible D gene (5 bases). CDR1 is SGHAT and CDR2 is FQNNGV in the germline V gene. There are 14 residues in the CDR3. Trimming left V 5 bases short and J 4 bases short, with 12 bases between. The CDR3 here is CASSPSEGNQPQHF. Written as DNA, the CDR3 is TGTGCCAGCAGCCCTTCCGAGGGGAATCAGCCCCAGCATTTT.

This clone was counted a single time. The CDR3 sequence: CASPAEVGAKNIQYF. In DNA, the CDR3 is TGTGCCAGCCCGGCGGAAGTCGGAGCCAAAAACATTCAGTACTTC. J is TRBJ2-4 and V is TRBV18; D is uncertain. The germline gives CDR1 KGHSH, CDR2 LQKENI. Trimming took off 8 bases at V and 0 bases at J, with 14 bases between the two ends. CDR3 length: 15 amino acids.

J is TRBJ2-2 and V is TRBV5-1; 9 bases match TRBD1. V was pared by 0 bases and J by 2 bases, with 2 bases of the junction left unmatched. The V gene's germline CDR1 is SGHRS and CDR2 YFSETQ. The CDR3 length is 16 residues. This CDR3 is CASSLVTGGNTGELFF. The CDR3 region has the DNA TGCGCCAGCAGCTTGGTTACAGGGGGCAACACCGGGGAGCTGTTTTTT. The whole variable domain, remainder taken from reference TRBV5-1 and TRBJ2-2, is KAGVTQTPRYLIKTRGQQVTLSCSPISGHRSVSWYQQTPGQGLQFLFEYFSETQRNKGNFPGRFSGRQFSNSRSEMNVSTLELGDSALYLCASSLVTGGNTGELFFGEGSRLTVL.

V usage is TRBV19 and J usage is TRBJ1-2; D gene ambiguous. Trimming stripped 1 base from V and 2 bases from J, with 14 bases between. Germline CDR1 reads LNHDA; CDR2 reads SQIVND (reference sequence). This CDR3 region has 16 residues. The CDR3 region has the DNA TGTGCCAGTAGTATAGGACCCTACGGGGTAAACTATGGCTACACCTTC. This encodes CASSIGPYGVNYGYTF.

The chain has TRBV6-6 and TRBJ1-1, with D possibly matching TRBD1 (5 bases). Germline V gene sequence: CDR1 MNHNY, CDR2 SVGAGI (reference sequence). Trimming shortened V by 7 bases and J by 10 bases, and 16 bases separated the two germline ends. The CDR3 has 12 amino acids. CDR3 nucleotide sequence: TGTGCCAGCACCAAGGCGGGGGATGGAGCTTTCTTT. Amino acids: CASTKAGDGAFF.

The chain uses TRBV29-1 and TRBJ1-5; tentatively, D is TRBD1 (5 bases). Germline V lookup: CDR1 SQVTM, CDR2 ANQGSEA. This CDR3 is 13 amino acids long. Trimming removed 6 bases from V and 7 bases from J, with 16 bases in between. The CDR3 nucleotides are TGCAGCGTGCTTCGGGGCACCGGGCAGCCCCAGCATTTT. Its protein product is CSVLRGTGQPQHF.

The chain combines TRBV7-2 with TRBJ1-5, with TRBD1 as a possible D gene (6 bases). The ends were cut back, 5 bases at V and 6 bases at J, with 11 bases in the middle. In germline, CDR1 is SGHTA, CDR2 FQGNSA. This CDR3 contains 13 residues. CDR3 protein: CASSLKGGQPQHF. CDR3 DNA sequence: TGTGCCAGCAGCCTCAAGGGGGGTCAGCCCCAGCATTTT.

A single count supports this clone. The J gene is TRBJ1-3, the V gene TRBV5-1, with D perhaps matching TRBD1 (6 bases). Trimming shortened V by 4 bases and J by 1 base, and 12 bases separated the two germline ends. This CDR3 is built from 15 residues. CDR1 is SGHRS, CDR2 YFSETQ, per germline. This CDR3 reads CASSQQGSSGNTIYF. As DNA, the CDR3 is TGCGCCAGCAGCCAACAGGGATCTTCTGGAAACACCATATATTTT.

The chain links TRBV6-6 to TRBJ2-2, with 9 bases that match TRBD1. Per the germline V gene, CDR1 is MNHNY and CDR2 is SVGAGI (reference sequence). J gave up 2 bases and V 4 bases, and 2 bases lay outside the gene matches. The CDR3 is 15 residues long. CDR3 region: CASSWTGVNTGELFF. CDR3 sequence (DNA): TGTGCCAGCAGTTGGACAGGGGTAAACACCGGGGAGCTGTTTTTT.

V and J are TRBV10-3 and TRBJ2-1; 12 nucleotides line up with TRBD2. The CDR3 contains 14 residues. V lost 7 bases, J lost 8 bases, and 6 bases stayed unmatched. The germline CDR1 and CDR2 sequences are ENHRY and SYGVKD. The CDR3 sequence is CAIKTSGGRDEQFF. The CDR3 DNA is TGTGCCATCAAAACTAGCGGGGGGCGTGATGAGCAGTTCTTC.